This TCR beta chain was identified during a study of vaccination and CD4 T cells after COVID-19. General study results and limits: The median number of SARS-CoV-2-reactive clonotypes increased from roughly 21 to 40, a change that did not reach significance.

Oncomine TCR Beta short-read sequencing was applied to DNA from cultured CD4+ T cells. TCRdb used MiXCR to reprocess the PCR reads, holding one entry per CDR3 protein. This table holds some 22,000 distinct CDR3 sequences, 55% to 65% found once. As concerns this clonotype: What it binds is unknown.

Treatment in this sample: roughly 11-day PBMC culture with coronavirus spike peptide pools or control peptides (ViraFEST assay). The CDR3 is 13 amino acids. V lost 8 bases, J lost 3 bases, and 13 bases lay in between. The germline CDR1 and CDR2 sequences are LNHDA and SQIVND (reference sequence). V is TRBV19 and J is TRBJ1-1, with D hard to call. The sample in question was CD4+ T cells from blood, cultured in vitro, obtained before SARS-CoV-2 vaccination. This receptor was taken from a human donor who received a COVID-19 vaccine. The CDR3 nucleotides read TGTGCCAGTGGGCCATCAAGAGACACTGAAGCTTTCTTT. As protein: CASGPSRDTEAFF.